This T cell receptor beta chain emerged from a study of cytomegalovirus exposure and HLA in healthy donors. The study's findings and limits: TRBV6-2, TRBV6-3 and some other V segments were unresolvable in 87-base-pair reads. The study labeled approximately 150 TCR beta chains cytomegalovirus-associated.

As to this clone: The antigen is unknown.

V shed 5 bases and J shed 7 bases, with 11 bases lying between them. Germline loops: CDR1 MNHEY, CDR2 SVGAGI. This CDR3 is built from 12 residues. Amplification used 60 Vbeta primers and 13 Jbeta primers. Libraries were prepared by immunoSEQ multiplex PCR; TCRdb keeps only in-frame clonotypes and omits some of them. The data contain roughly 120,000 clones, 82% of them singletons. The TCR was taken from a woman between 18 and 29 years old in good health and CMV-seronegative. The specimen was PBMCs. The V and J genes are TRBV6-5 and TRBJ1-2; the D gene is possibly TRBD1 (5 bases). The chain's CDR3 is CASSPGLSGYTF. CDR3 DNA: TGTGCCAGCAGTCCAGGGTTGTCTGGCTACACCTTC.